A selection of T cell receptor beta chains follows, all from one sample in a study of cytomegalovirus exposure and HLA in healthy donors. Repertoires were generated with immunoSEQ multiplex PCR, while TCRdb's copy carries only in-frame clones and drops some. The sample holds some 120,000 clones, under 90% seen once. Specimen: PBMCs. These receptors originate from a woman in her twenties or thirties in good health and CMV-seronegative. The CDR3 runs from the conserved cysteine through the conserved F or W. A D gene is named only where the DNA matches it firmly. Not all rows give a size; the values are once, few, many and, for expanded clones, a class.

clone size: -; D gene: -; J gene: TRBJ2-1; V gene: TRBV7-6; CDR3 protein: CASSYREYNEQFF; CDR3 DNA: TGTGCCAGCAGCTATCGGGAGTACAATGAGCAGTTCTTC
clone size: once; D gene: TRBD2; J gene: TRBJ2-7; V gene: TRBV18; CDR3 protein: CASSLGDYYEQYF; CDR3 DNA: TGTGCCAGCTCACTTGGGGACTACTACGAGCAGTACTTC
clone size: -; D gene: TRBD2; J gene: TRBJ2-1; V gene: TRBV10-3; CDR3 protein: CAISEPGTSDYNEQFF; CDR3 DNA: TGTGCCATCAGTGAGCCCGGGACTAGCGACTACAATGAGCAGTTCTTC
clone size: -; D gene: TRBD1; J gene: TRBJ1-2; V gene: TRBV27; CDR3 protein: CASSNWDRGLRGYTF; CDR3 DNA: TGTGCCAGCAGCAATTGGGACAGGGGGTTGAGAGGCTACACCTTC
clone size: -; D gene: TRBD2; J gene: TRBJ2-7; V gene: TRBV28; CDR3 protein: CASRALAGAPYEQYF; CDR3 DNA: TGTGCCAGCAGGGCCCTAGCGGGAGCCCCCTACGAGCAGTACTTC
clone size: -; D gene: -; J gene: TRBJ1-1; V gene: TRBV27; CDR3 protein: CASSRIGGALTEAFF; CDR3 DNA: TGTGCCAGCAGTCGCATTGGGGGGGCGCTCACTGAAGCTTTCTTT
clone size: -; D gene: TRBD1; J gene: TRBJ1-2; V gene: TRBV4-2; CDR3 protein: CASSQPNLLQGATNYGYTF; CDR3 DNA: TGTGCCAGCAGCCAACCCAACCTCTTACAGGGGGCGACTAACTATGGCTACACCTTC
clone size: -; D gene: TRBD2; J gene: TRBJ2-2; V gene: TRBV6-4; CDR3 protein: CASRPISSGANTGELFF; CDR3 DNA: TGTGCCAGCCGTCCCATATCTAGCGGCGCGAACACCGGGGAGCTGTTTTTT
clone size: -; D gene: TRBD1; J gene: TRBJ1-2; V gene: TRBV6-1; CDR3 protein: CASGLQGALDYGYTF; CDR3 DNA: TGTGCCAGCGGTCTTCAGGGGGCTTTAGACTATGGCTACACCTTC
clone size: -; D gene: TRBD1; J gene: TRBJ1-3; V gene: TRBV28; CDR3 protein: CASRVPGTGGDGGNTIYF; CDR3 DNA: TGTGCCAGCAGGGTCCCCGGGACAGGGGGCGACGGAGGAAACACCATATATTTT
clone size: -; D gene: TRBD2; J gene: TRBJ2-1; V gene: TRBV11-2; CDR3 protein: CASSSGTSGRVF; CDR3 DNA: TGTGCCAGCAGCTCCGGGACTAGCGGGAGAGTCTTC
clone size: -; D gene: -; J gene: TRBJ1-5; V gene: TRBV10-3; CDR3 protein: CAISDQGNQPQHF; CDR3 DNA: TGTGCCATCAGTGATCAGGGCAATCAGCCCCAGCATTTT
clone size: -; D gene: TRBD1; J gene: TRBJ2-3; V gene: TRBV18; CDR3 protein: CASSPLTGGSTDTQYF; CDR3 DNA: TGTGCCAGCTCACCACTGACAGGGGGTTCCACAGATACGCAGTATTTT
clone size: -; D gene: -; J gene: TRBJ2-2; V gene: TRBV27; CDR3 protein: CASSFFRAGELFF; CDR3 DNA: TGTGCCAGCAGTTTTTTTCGGGCCGGGGAGCTGTTTTTT
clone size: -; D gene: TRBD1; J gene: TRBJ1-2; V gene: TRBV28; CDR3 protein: CASSRQGMGYGYTF; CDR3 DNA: TGTGCCAGCAGCCGACAGGGAATGGGGTATGGCTACACCTTC
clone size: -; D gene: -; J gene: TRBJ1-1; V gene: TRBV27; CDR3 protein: CASSFQGRTEAFF; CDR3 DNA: TGTGCCAGCAGTTTCCAGGGGAGAACTGAAGCTTTCTTT
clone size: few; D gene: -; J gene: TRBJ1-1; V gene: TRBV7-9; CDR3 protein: CASSPREYTEAFF; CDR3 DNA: TGTGCCAGCAGCCCTAGGGAGTACACTGAAGCTTTCTTT
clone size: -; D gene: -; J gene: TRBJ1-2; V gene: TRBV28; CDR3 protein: CASSSATLNYGYTF; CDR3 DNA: TGTGCCAGCAGTTCTGCGACACTGAACTATGGCTACACCTTC
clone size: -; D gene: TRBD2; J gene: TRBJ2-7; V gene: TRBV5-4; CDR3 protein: CASSLGGSLTYEQYF; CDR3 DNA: TGTGCCAGCAGCCTGGGCGGGAGTTTAACCTACGAGCAGTACTTC
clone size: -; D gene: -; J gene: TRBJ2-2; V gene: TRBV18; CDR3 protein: CASSSIRGMAGELFF; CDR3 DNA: TGTGCCAGCTCATCAATCAGGGGTATGGCCGGGGAGCTGTTTTTT
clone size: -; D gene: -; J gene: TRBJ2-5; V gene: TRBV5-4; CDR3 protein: CASSLPGQHQETQYF; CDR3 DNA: TGTGCCAGCAGCTTACCGGGACAACATCAAGAGACCCAGTACTTC
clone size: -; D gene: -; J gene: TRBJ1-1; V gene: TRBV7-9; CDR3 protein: CASSLTWRENTEAFF; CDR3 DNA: TGTGCCAGCAGCCTAACCTGGCGGGAGAACACTGAAGCTTTCTTT
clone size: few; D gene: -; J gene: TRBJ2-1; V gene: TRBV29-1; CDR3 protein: CSVDRRGTYNEQFF; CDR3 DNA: TGCAGCGTTGATAGACGCGGGACCTACAATGAGCAGTTCTTC
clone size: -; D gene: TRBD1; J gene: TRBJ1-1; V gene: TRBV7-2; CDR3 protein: CASSLAIGTALPEAFF; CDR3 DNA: TGTGCCAGCAGCTTAGCGATCGGGACAGCCCTCCCTGAAGCTTTCTTT